A single sample gave rise to the 23 T cell receptor beta chains below, sequenced in a study of T cells in Graves' hyperthyroidism and ophthalmopathy. The investigators amplified TCR beta CDR3 regions from RNA transcripts. HTBI primers were used for first-round RT-PCR of the TCR CDR3. In TCRdb, the multiplex PCR reads were re-called with MiXCR into one record per CDR3 protein. The sample has about 680,000 distinct CDR3 sequences; under 45% are singletons. Sequenced sample: blood. The receptor set was obtained from a woman aged 40 to 50 with Graves' hyperthyroidism.

Points on this clonotype: A much more abundant neighbour one base away suggests this may be a read error. V usage is TRBV11-2 and J usage is TRBJ2-7, with 9 bases aligning to TRBD1. Germline CDR1 SGHAT, CDR2 FQNNGV. The junction had 2 bases not matched to a gene; V was cut back by 6 bases and J by 2 bases. This CDR3 is 13 amino acids long. The CDR3 DNA reads TGTGCCAGCAGGGGGACAGGGACCTACGAGCAGTACTTC. It codes for CASRGTGTYEQYF.

This clonotype was observed a few times. The chain links TRBV20-1 to TRBJ2-5; 9 positions match TRBD1. The CDR3 spans 12 residues. Germline CDR1 and CDR2: DFQATT and SNEGSKA (reference sequence). This CDR3 is CSAGQGKETQYF. DNA of the CDR3: TGCAGCGCCGGACAGGGGAAAGAGACCCAGTACTTC.

This clonotype appeared many times. The chain links TRBV7-2 to TRBJ2-7, with 7 bases matching TRBD1. CDR1 and CDR2 from the germline V gene are SGHTA and FQGNSA. The CDR3 runs to 13 residues. Unmatched junction bases numbered 2, after V lost 3 bases and J lost 3 bases. CDR3 DNA sequence: TGTGCCAGCAGCTTGGGACAGAACTACGAGCAGTACTTC. Its translation: CASSLGQNYEQYF. Filled out from reference TRBV7-2 and TRBJ2-7, the complete variable domain reads GAGVSQSPSNKVTEKGKDVELRCDPISGHTALYWYRQSLGQGLEFLIYFQGNSAPDKSGLPSDRFSAERTGGSVSTLTIQRTQQEDSAVYLCASSLGQNYEQYFGPGTRLTVT.

Ten or more counts support this clonotype. The chain links TRBV6-5 to TRBJ2-7; a weak D match, TRBD1 (6 bases). The CDR3 totals 13 residues. Germline values: CDR1 MNHEY, CDR2 SVGAGI. The V and J ends lost 8 bases and 0 bases respectively, with 11 bases between them. This chain's CDR3 is CASSGQSSYEQYF. In DNA, the CDR3 is TGTGCCAGCTCCGGACAGAGCTCCTACGAGCAGTACTTC.

This chain joins TRBV10-3 and TRBJ2-5, with 10 bases identical to TRBD1. V shed 5 bases, J shed 5 bases, and the junction held 5 bases outside the gene matches. The CDR3 is 14 amino acids. Germline loops: CDR1 ENHRY, CDR2 SYGVKD. The CDR3 region has the DNA TGTGCCATCAGTCCGGGACAGGGGAGGGAGACCCAGTACTTC. Translating it yields CAISPGQGRETQYF.

This chain joins TRBV29-1 and TRBJ2-3; D uncertain. Germline CDR1 and CDR2: SQVTM and ANQGSEA. This CDR3 has 14 amino acids. With 0 bases removed from V and 0 bases from J, the gap between germline ends came to 7 bases. The CDR3 sequence: CSVEDPDSTDTQYF. CDR3 in DNA: TGCAGCGTTGAAGATCCTGATAGCACAGATACGCAGTATTTT.

J is TRBJ2-5 and V is TRBV20-1, with 11 bases that match TRBD2. Germline assignment: CDR1 DFQATT and CDR2 SNEGSKA (reference sequence). This CDR3 spans 15 amino acids. V lost 4 bases and J lost 5; bases outside the gene matches: 9. CDR3 sequence: CSAMGLAGGAETQYF. The CDR3 nucleotides read TGCAGTGCTATGGGGCTAGCGGGGGGCGCCGAGACCCAGTACTTC.

About this clonotype itself: A much larger clone differs from this one at a single base, so this may be a read error. The CDR3 loop reads CASGEALRGAGAFF. DNA for the CDR3: TGTGCCAGCGGTGAAGCGCTTCGGGGGGCTGGAGCTTTCTTT. The chain is built from TRBV2 and TRBJ1-1; D may be TRBD1 (6 bases). Germline V CDR1 and CDR2: SNHLY, FYNNEI. CDR3 length: 14 amino acids.

This clonotype was recorded many times. The chain recombines TRBV4-3 with TRBJ1-2; the D is unclear. CDR3 length equals 14 residues. V dropped 5 bases and J dropped 2 bases, with 12 bases sitting between them. Per germline, CDR1 LGHNA and CDR2 YSLEER. The CDR3 loop reads CASSKFQTNYGYTF. CDR3 nucleotides: TGCGCCAGCAGCAAGTTTCAAACCAACTATGGCTACACCTTC.

This chain joins TRBV20-1 and TRBJ2-7; D uncertain. CDR1 is DFQATT, CDR2 SNEGSKA, per germline (reference sequence). The V end was cut by 0 bases, the J end by 3 bases, with 18 bases between. There are 16 residues in the CDR3. Written as DNA, the CDR3 is TGCAGTGCTAGAGATGAAGGGCGCGGCAGCCTCTACGAGCAGTACTTC. Its translation: CSARDEGRGSLYEQYF.

Many counts were recorded for this clonotype. The rearrangement links TRBV12-3 or TRBV12-4 to TRBJ1-2; D not resolved. The CDR3 is 12 residues long. The V end lost 5 bases, the J end lost 7 bases, and 11 bases lay between the germline ends. CDR3 protein: CASSHGGTGYTF. The CDR3 region has the DNA TGTGCCAGCAGTCACGGAGGTACTGGCTACACCTTC.

V is TRBV20-1 and J is TRBJ2-5; 11 bases agree with TRBD2. The germline V gene encodes CDR1 DFQATT and CDR2 SNEGSKA (reference sequence). This CDR3 is 13 amino acids long. J lost 3 bases, V lost 6 bases, and 3 bases had no gene match. The CDR3 sequence is CSALGLAEETQYF. Here the CDR3 DNA reads TGCAGTGCACTGGGACTAGCGGAAGAGACCCAGTACTTC.

Remarks on this clonotype: This clone may be a read error of a much larger clone one base away. V gene TRBV20-1 combines with J gene TRBJ1-1, with D tentatively TRBD1 (5 bases). Germline V gene lookup returns CDR1 DFQATT and CDR2 SNEGSKA (reference sequence). The CDR3 is 16 amino acids. V lost 4 bases and J 4 bases, leaving 22 bases between the germline ends. The CDR3 here is CSAKGTRGAKSTEAFF. The DNA of the CDR3 is TGCAGTGCTAAGGGGACTCGGGGAGCGAAGAGCACTGAAGCTTTCTTT.

The chain carries TRBV7-9 and TRBJ2-1, with D perhaps TRBD2 (5 bases). Between the trimmed V and J ends, which lost 8 bases and 9 bases, there was a span of 17 bases. The length of the CDR3 is 13 residues. Per germline, CDR1 SEHNR and CDR2 FQNEAQ (reference sequence). The CDR3 loop is CASGGQSAGEQFF. CDR3 nucleotides: TGTGCCAGCGGCGGGCAGAGCGCTGGTGAGCAGTTCTTC.

The rearrangement uses TRBV29-1 and TRBJ1-3; D is unresolved. Trimming took off 3 bases at V and 7 bases at J, with 13 bases between the two ends. This CDR3 region has 13 residues. From germline, CDR1 is SQVTM and CDR2 ANQGSEA. In DNA form, the CDR3 reads TGCAGCGTTGACGTAGATGGTCGGAACACCATATATTTT. Encoded protein: CSVDVDGRNTIYF.

This clonotype appeared a single time. The CDR3 nucleotides are TGTGCCAGCAGCCAGAAAAGGTACAATGAGCAGTTCTTC. Protein sequence: CASSQKRYNEQFF. The chain combines TRBV7-8 with TRBJ2-1, with D hard to call. The V gene lost 5 bases and the J gene lost 4 bases, with 9 bases spanning the gap. The CDR3 spans 13 residues. CDR1 is SGHVS and CDR2 is FQNEAQ in the germline V gene.

As to this clonotype: One end of the junction does not line up with germline, which may come from a read error. The chain recombines TRBV11-2 with TRBJ2-7; 7 nucleotides match TRBD1. The CDR3 covers 15 residues. The V gene's germline CDR1 is SGHAT and CDR2 FQNNGV. The CDR3 here is CASSQNRGDGYEQYF. Here the CDR3 DNA reads TGCGCCAGCAGCCAAAACAGGGGTGATGGCTACGAGCAGTACTTC.

Only a few counts were recorded for this clonotype. The genes are TRBV12-3 or TRBV12-4 and TRBJ1-2; the match to TRBD1 covers 9 bases. The CDR3 is 13 residues long. Unmatched junction bases numbered 4, after V lost 6 bases and J lost 5 bases. The CDR3 coding sequence is TGTGCCAGCAGGGCGACAGGGGGGTATGGCTACACCTTC. It is translated as CASRATGGYGYTF.

This clonotype turned up a few times. The chain employs TRBV5-1 and TRBJ2-7, with 7 bases lining up with TRBD1. Germline V lookup: CDR1 SGHRS, CDR2 YFSETQ. The trim removed 0 bases at V and 5 bases at J, leaving 2 bases unmatched. CDR3 length: 13 residues. In DNA form, the CDR3 reads TGCGCCAGCAGCTTGGGACAGGGCCACGAGCAGTACTTC. Amino acid sequence: CASSLGQGHEQYF. The whole variable domain, remainder taken from reference TRBV5-1 and TRBJ2-7, is KAGVTQTPRYLIKTRGQQVTLSCSPISGHRSVSWYQQTPGQGLQFLFEYFSETQRNKGNFPGRFSGRQFSNSRSEMNVSTLELGDSALYLCASSLGQGHEQYFGPGTRLTVT.

The rearrangement uses TRBV6-5 and TRBJ2-7; 7 bases align to TRBD1. J gave up 6 bases and V 5 bases, and 13 bases lay outside the gene matches. The CDR3 totals 15 residues. Looked up from germline, CDR1 is MNHEY and CDR2 is SVGAGI. CDR3 sequence: CASSNRQGDGREQYF. CDR3 bases: TGTGCCAGCAGTAATCGACAGGGTGACGGGCGCGAGCAGTACTTC.

This clonotype has ten or more counts. The chain is built from TRBV25-1 and TRBJ2-7, with TRBD1 matching 12 bases. The CDR3 spans 12 residues. Trimming removed 11 bases from V and 9 bases from J; junction bases left unmatched: 8. The germline CDR1 and CDR2 sequences are MGHDK and SYGVNS. CDR3 sequence: CACGTGGEGQYF. CDR3 in DNA: TGTGCCTGCGGGACAGGGGGCGAAGGGCAGTACTTC.

This clonotype was seen repeatedly, ten times or more. The chain links TRBV7-8 to TRBJ2-7, with D possibly TRBD2 on 6 matching bases. Trimming removed 1 base at V and 2 bases at J, with 9 bases between. Germline CDR1 reads SGHVS; CDR2 reads FQNEAQ. The CDR3 totals 14 residues. Here the CDR3 DNA reads TGTGCCAGCAGCTTAGTAGCGGAGGCCTACGAGCAGTACTTC. Translating it yields CASSLVAEAYEQYF.

This clonotype was found many times. The chain recombines TRBV7-2 with TRBJ1-2, with 8 positions matching TRBD1. V lost 3 bases and J lost 4; bases outside the gene matches: 10. Germline values: CDR1 SGHTA, CDR2 FQGNSA. The CDR3 length is 16 residues. CDR3 region: CASSFSRGPVSYGYTF. The CDR3 coding sequence is TGTGCCAGCAGCTTTAGCAGGGGGCCTGTAAGCTATGGCTACACCTTC. The full variable domain, in which reference TRBV7-2 and TRBJ1-2 provide the parts outside the CDR3, is GAGVSQSPSNKVTEKGKDVELRCDPISGHTALYWYRQSLGQGLEFLIYFQGNSAPDKSGLPSDRFSAERTGGSVSTLTIQRTQQEDSAVYLCASSFSRGPVSYGYTFGSGTRLTVV.